Listed below are T cell receptor beta chains from one sample, sequenced in a study of shared clonotypes between healthy human individuals. Sequencing used immunoSEQ multiplex PCR; TCRdb keeps in-frame clones, though not all of them. The sample holds some 2 million clones, 95% seen once. Sequencing was performed on naive CD4+ T cells sorted from blood. These receptors all stem from a man between 18 and 29 years old in good health. Both conserved end residues are part of each CDR3. Fields, in order: clone size, J gene, D gene, V gene, CDR3 protein, CDR3 DNA. D genes are given only for firm matches. Where a row states a size, it is once, few, many or the class of an expanded clone; other rows omit it.

once	TRBJ1-1	.	TRBV6-5	CASSYSGGRGTEAFF	TGTGCCAGCAGTTACAGCGGGGGGCGCGGAACTGAAGCTTTCTTT
.	TRBJ2-7	TRBD1	TRBV6-5	CASKGGPGGSDEQYF	TGTGCCAGCAAGGGCGGGCCAGGGGGCTCCGACGAGCAGTACTTC
.	TRBJ2-7	.	TRBV7-6	CASSLAGQLSYEQYF	TGTGCCAGCAGCTTAGCGGGGCAGCTCTCCTACGAGCAGTACTTC
.	TRBJ2-3	TRBD1	TRBV5-6	CASSWSGTVTDTQYF	TGTGCCAGCAGCTGGTCCGGGACAGTCACAGATACGCAGTATTTT
.	TRBJ1-6	.	TRBV19	CASTEGAYNSPLHF	TGTGCCAGCACCGAGGGAGCCTATAATTCACCCCTCCACTTT
.	TRBJ2-1	TRBD2	TRBV11-3	CASSSRDYNDDEQFF	TGTGCCAGCAGTTCCCGGGACTACAACGACGATGAGCAGTTCTTC
once	TRBJ2-3	TRBD2	TRBV10-2	CASRTTPGLAGEDTQYF	TGCGCCAGCAGAACTACTCCGGGACTAGCAGGGGAAGATACGCAGTATTTT
.	TRBJ1-3	.	TRBV6-1	CASSVRQGFGNTIYF	TGTGCCAGCAGCGTTCGTCAGGGTTTTGGAAACACCATATATTTT
.	TRBJ2-5	.	TRBV4-1	CASSPIQGQETQYF	TGCGCCAGCAGCCCTATACAAGGCCAAGAGACCCAGTACTTC
.	TRBJ2-2	.	TRBV30	CAWKGGWNTGELFF	TGTGCCTGGAAGGGGGGATGGAACACCGGGGAGCTGTTTTTT
.	TRBJ2-4	TRBD2	TRBV5-4	CASSLGGGLAGPKNIQYF	TGTGCCAGCAGCTTGGGTGGGGGACTAGCGGGACCCAAAAACATTCAGTACTTC
.	TRBJ2-1	.	TRBV30	CAWSVSKSHPIF	TGTGCCTGGAGTGTTTCTAAATCTCACCCGATCTTC
.	TRBJ2-7	.	TRBV18	CASSPSSYEQYF	TGTGCCAGCTCACCCTCCTCCTACGAGCAGTACTTC
.	TRBJ1-5	.	TRBV6-6	CASSYLTEPQHF	TGTGCCAGCAGTTACCTGACCGAACCCCAGCATTTT
.	TRBJ1-5	.	TRBV11-2	CASSQDFNQPQHF	TGTGCCAGCAGCCAGGACTTTAATCAGCCCCAGCATTTT
.	TRBJ1-1	.	TRBV18	CASSPGTGNTEAFF	TGTGCCAGCTCACCGGGAACAGGGAACACTGAAGCTTTCTTT
.	TRBJ1-2	.	TRBV5-1	CASKGTGRYGYTF	TGCGCCAGCAAGGGAACAGGGCGCTATGGCTACACCTTC
.	TRBJ1-5	TRBD1	TRBV11-2	CASSLGPGQGFNQPQHF	TGTGCCAGCAGCTTGGGACCGGGACAGGGATTCAATCAGCCCCAGCATTTT
.	TRBJ1-2	.	TRBV4-3	CASSQAQGTESGYTF	TGCGCCAGCAGCCAAGCCCAGGGGACGGAGAGTGGCTACACCTTC
.	TRBJ1-6	.	TRBV4-1	CASRWTASSYNSPLHF	TGCGCCAGCAGGTGGACAGCGAGCTCCTATAATTCACCCCTCCACTTT
.	TRBJ2-7	TRBD1	TRBV7-9	CASSTHPGQGYEQYF	TGTGCCAGCAGCACCCACCCGGGACAGGGCTACGAGCAGTACTTC
.	TRBJ2-5	.	TRBV30	CAWSGQGETQYF	TGTGCCTGGAGTGGACAAGGAGAGACCCAGTACTTC
.	TRBJ1-4	TRBD1	TRBV18	CASSPPAGGPSTNEKLFF	TGTGCCAGCTCACCACCGGCAGGGGGTCCCTCAACTAATGAAAAACTGTTTTTT
.	TRBJ2-4	.	TRBV6-1	CASSEYRNIQYF	TGTGCCAGCAGTGAATACCGAAACATTCAGTACTTC
.	TRBJ1-4	.	TRBV4-1	CASSHPGQALNEKLFF	TGCGCCAGCAGCCACCCAGGCCAGGCCCTTAATGAAAAACTGTTTTTT
.	TRBJ1-2	.	TRBV7-9	CATKEGEGARGYGYTF	TGTGCCACAAAAGAGGGTGAAGGGGCCCGCGGTTATGGCTACACCTTC
.	TRBJ2-3	TRBD2	TRBV6-6	CASSYGASGGSDTQYF	TGTGCCAGCAGTTACGGCGCTAGCGGGGGCTCAGATACGCAGTATTTT
.	TRBJ1-6	.	TRBV25-1	CASSGGGYNSPLHF	TGTGCCAGCAGCGGCGGGGGTTATAATTCACCCCTCCACTTT
.	TRBJ2-4	.	TRBV29-1	CSVNSASGNIQYF	TGCAGCGTTAATTCGGCCTCGGGAAACATTCAGTACTTC
once	TRBJ1-2	TRBD1	TRBV9	CASSVGTGDGYTF	TGTGCCAGCAGCGTAGGCACAGGGGACGGCTACACCTTC
.	TRBJ1-1	TRBD1	TRBV9	CASSARQGGTEAFF	TGTGCCAGCAGCGCCAGACAGGGAGGGACTGAAGCTTTCTTT
.	TRBJ2-1	.	TRBV18	CASSPNRANEQFF	TGTGCCAGCTCACCAAACCGGGCCAATGAGCAGTTCTTC
once	TRBJ1-1	.	TRBV2	CASSLGPGGTEAFF	TGTGCCAGCAGCTTGGGTCCCGGAGGGACTGAAGCTTTCTTT
.	TRBJ2-7	.	TRBV10-3	CAITAGSGYEQYF	TGTGCCATCACGGCGGGGTCAGGCTACGAGCAGTACTTC
.	TRBJ2-5	TRBD2	TRBV30	CAGAGGRQETQYF	TGTGCCGGAGCGGGGGGGCGGCAAGAGACCCAGTACTTC
.	TRBJ2-2	.	TRBV5-1	CASSLPANTGELFF	TGCGCCAGCAGCTTGCCGGCGAACACCGGGGAGCTGTTTTTT
.	TRBJ1-1	.	TRBV7-2	CASSLVRGQFEAFF	TGTGCCAGCAGCTTAGTCAGAGGACAGTTTGAAGCTTTCTTT
.	TRBJ1-5	.	TRBV28	CASSLQAIGNQPQHF	TGTGCCAGCAGTTTACAGGCAATCGGCAATCAGCCCCAGCATTTT
.	TRBJ2-1	.	TRBV27	CASSLAGGYNEQFF	TGTGCCAGCAGTTTAGCGGGCGGTTACAATGAGCAGTTCTTC
.	TRBJ2-7	.	TRBV29-1	CSVAGPPEEQYF	TGCAGCGTCGCCGGGCCGCCGGAAGAGCAGTACTTC
.	TRBJ1-2	.	TRBV19	CASSSDRTATYGYTF	TGTGCCAGTAGTTCCGATAGGACAGCGACTTATGGCTACACCTTC
.	TRBJ1-2	TRBD1	TRBV6-5	CASSLDRGTSGYTF	TGTGCCAGCAGTTTGGACAGGGGGACCTCTGGCTACACCTTC
once	TRBJ1-2	TRBD1	TRBV6-1	CASSEADRVDGYTF	TGTGCCAGCAGTGAAGCGGACAGGGTGGACGGCTACACCTTC
.	TRBJ2-2	.	TRBV21-1	CASSRWDRRLAGNTGELFF	TGTGCCAGCAGCAGGTGGGATCGTAGACTAGCGGGGAACACCGGGGAGCTGTTTTTT
.	TRBJ1-2	TRBD1	TRBV28	CASSPRTGLSYYGYTF	TGTGCCAGCAGCCCCCGGACAGGGCTTTCCTACTATGGCTACACCTTC